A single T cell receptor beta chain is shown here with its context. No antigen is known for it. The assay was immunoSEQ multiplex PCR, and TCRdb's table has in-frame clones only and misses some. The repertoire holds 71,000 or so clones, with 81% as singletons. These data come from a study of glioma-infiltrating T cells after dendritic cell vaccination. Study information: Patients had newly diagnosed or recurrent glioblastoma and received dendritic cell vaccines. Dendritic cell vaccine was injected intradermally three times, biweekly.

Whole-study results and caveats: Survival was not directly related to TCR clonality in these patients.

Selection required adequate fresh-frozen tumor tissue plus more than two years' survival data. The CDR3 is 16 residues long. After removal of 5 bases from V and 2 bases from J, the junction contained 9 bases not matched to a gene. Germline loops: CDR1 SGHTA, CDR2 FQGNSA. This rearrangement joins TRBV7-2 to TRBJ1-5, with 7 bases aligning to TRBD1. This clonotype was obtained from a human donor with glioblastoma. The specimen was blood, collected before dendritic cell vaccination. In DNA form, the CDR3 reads TGTGCCAGCAGCCCCAGCACAGGGGTCGGCAATCAGCCCCAGCATTTT. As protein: CASSPSTGVGNQPQHF.